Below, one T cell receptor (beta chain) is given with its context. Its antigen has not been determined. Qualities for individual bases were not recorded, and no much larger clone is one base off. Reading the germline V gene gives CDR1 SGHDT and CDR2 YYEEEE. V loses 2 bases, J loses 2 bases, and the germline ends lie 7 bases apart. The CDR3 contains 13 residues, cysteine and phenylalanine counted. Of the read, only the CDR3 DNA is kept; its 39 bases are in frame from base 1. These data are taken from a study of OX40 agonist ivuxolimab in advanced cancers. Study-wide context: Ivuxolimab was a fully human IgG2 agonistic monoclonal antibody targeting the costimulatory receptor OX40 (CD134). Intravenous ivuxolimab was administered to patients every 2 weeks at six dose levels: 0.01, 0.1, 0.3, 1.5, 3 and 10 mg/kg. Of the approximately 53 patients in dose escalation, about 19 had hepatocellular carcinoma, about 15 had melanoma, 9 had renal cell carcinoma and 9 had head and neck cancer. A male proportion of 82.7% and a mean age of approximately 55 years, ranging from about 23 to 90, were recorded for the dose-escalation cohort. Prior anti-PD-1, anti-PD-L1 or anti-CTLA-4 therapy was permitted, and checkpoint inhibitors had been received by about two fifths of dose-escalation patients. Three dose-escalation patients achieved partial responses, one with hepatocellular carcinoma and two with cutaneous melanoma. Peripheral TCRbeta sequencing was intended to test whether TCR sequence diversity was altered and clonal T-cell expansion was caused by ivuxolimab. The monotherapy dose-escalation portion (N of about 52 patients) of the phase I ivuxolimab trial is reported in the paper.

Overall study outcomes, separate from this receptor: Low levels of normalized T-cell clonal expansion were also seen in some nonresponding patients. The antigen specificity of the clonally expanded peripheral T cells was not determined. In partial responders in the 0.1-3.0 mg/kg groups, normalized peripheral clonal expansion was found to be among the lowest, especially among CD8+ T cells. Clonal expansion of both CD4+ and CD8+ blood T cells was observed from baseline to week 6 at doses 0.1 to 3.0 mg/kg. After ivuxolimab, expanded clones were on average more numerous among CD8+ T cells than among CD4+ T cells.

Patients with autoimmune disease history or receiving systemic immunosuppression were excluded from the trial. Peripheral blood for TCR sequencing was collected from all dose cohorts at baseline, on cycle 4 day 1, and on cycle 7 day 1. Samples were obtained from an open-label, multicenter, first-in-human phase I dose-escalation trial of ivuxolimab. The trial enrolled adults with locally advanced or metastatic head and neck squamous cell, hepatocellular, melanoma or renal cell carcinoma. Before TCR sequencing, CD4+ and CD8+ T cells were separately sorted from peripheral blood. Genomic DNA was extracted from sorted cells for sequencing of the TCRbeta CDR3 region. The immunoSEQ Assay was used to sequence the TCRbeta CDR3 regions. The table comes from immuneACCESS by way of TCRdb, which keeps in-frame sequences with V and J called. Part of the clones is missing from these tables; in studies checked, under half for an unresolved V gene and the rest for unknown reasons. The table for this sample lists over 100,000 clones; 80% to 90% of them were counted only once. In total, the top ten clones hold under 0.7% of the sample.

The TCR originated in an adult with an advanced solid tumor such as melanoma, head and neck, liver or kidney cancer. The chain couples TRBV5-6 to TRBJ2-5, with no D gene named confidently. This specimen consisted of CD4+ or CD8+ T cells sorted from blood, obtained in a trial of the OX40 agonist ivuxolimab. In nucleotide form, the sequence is TGTGCCAGCAGCTTTTGGGGACAAGAGACCCAGTACTTC. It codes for CASSFWGQETQYF.